The sequence of this T cell receptor (beta chain) was determined in a study of blood T cell repertoires in COVID-19. Study in general: There were acute and convalescent COVID-19 samples, and they came from the United States, Italy and Spain. PBMCs, B-cell-depleted T cells, or T cells provided the cDNA or gDNA that made up the material.

As handled by the study authors: Estimation of nucleated cell counts relied on the amplification of reference gene primers. Only in-frame clones appear in the TCRdb table, and some are missing; sequencing was by immunoSEQ multiplex PCR. V and J calls plus clone size are reproduced from that table; the DNA served to infer D and trimming. This sample has about 110,000 clones, with 75% to 90% found just once. Germline V gene data show CDR1 as SNHLY and CDR2 as FYNNEI. V lost 5 bases and J lost 6, with 10 bases in between. The CDR3 is made up of 13 amino acids. This chain joins TRBV2 and TRBJ2-2; D is ambiguous. This clonotype originated in a woman between 65 and 79 years old with acute or convalescent COVID-19. The specimen was peripheral blood. This chain's CDR3 is CASSPNKAGELFF. The DNA for the CDR3 is TGTGCCAGCAGTCCGAACAAAGCCGGGGAGCTGTTTTTT.